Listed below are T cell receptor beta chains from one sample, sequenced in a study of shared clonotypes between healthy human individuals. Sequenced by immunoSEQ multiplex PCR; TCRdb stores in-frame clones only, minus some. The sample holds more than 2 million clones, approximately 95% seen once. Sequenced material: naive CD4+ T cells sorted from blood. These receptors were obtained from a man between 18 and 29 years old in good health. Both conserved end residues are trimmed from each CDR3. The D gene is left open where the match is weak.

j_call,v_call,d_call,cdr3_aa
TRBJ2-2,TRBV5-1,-,ASSPDSTGELF
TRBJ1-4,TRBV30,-,AWRRFGTANEKLF
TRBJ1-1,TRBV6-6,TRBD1,ASRPPQGANTEAF
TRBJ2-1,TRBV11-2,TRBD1,ASSVTGSGVHEQF
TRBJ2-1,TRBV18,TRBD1,ASSQDRGRGEQF
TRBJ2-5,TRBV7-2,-,ASSLWAFEETQY
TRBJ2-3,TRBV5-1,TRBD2,ASSLQAGAGDTQY
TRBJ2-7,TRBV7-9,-,ASSLATAAEQY
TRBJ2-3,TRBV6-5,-,ASSSPRGQTDTQY
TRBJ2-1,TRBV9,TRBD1,ASSPRTGDNEQF
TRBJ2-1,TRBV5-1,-,ASSLGSTSYNEQF
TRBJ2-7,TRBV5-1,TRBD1,ASSSSDRVYEQY
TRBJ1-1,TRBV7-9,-,ASSLAGGLNTEAF
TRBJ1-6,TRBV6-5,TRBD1,ASSSGQVGNSPLH
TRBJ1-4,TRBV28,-,ASSFTRGGRGMVTNEKLF
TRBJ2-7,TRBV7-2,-,ASSQGLEQY
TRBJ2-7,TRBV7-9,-,ASSLVRGWMDEQY
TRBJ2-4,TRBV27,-,ASRRPGPQKGAPTRAKNIQY
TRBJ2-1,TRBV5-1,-,ASSLTTETSYNEQF
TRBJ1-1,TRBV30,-,AWSGNRVAFAEAF
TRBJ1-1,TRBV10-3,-,AIKGQQNTEAF
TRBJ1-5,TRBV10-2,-,ASSDGLAYSNQPQH
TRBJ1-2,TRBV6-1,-,ASSEDGFGYT
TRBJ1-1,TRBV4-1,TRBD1,ASSQEGRGLSEAF
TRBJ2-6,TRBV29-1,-,SALSGANVLT
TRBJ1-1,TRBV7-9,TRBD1,ASSTGKNTEAF
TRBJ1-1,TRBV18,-,ASSPRGNTEAF
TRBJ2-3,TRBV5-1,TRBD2,ASSRTSGRESDTQY